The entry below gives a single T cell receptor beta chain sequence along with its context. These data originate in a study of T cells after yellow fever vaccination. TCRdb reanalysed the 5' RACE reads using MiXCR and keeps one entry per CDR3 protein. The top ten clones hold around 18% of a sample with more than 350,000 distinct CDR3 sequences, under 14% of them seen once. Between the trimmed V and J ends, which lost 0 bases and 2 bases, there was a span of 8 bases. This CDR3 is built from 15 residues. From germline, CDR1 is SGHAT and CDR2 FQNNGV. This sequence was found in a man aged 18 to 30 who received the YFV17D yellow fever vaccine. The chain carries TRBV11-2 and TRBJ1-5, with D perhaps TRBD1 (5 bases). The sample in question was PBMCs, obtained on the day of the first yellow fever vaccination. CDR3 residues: CASSLDVGGNQPQHF. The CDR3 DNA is TGTGCCAGCAGCTTAGACGTAGGGGGCAATCAGCCCCAGCATTTT. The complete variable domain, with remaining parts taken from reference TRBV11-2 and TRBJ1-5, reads EAGVAQSPRYKIIEKRQSVAFWCNPISGHATLYWYQQILGQGPKLLIQFQNNGVVDDSQLPKDRFSAERLKGVDSTLKIQPAKLEDSAVYLCASSLDVGGNQPQHFGDGTRLSIL.